The 9 T cell receptor beta chains listed next were all sequenced from one sample in a study of blood T cells in healthy people across ages. Through a sample-barcoded 5' primer and a J-beta primer mix, a second PCR was run for about 6 to 12 cycles. TCRdb processed the 5' RACE reads anew with MiXCR; each CDR3 protein has one entry. The table shows about 800,000 distinct CDR3 sequences, with around 25% occurring only once. The same data also went into a second study, on T cells of mothers and their children.

The sample consisted of blood. These receptors were obtained from a boy younger than 18 in good health.

The rearrangement uses TRBV6-2 or TRBV6-3 and TRBJ1-1, with D possibly matching TRBD1 (5 bases). The CDR3 contains 13 residues. V lost 4 bases to trimming and J lost 6 bases, with 12 bases between them. Germline assignment: CDR1 MNHEY and CDR2 SVGEGT. CDR3 sequence reads: CASSSYRIAEAFF. The CDR3 nucleotides are TGTGCCAGCAGTTCCTACAGGATCGCTGAAGCTTTCTTT.

The rearrangement links TRBV6-2 or TRBV6-3 to TRBJ2-5, with D perhaps matching TRBD1 (6 bases). CDR1 and CDR2 (germline): MNHEY, SVGEGT. V lost 3 bases and J 5 bases, leaving 16 bases between the germline ends. This CDR3 has 15 amino acids. The CDR3 loop reads CASSYSAGAWETQYF. The CDR3 DNA reads as TGTGCCAGCAGTTATTCTGCAGGGGCTTGGGAGACCCAGTACTTC.

The V and J genes are TRBV20-1 and TRBJ2-5; no firm D call. V lost 3 bases and J 1 base, leaving 12 bases between the germline ends. The CDR3 length is 14 residues. Germline V gene data show CDR1 as DFQATT and CDR2 as SNEGSKA (reference sequence). The CDR3 region is CSASRRGSQETQYF. The CDR3 DNA sequence: TGCAGTGCTAGTCGTAGAGGAAGCCAAGAGACCCAGTACTTC.

The chain couples TRBV7-2 to TRBJ2-5, with D unresolved. There are 13 residues in the CDR3. Germline lookup yields CDR1 SGHTA and CDR2 FQGNSA. V was trimmed by 5 bases and J by 1 base, leaving 8 bases between them. The DNA for the CDR3 is TGTGCCAGCAGCACGTTCGGCCAAGAGACCCAGTACTTC. This codes for CASSTFGQETQYF.

The chain employs TRBV27 and TRBJ1-6, with unresolved D. CDR1 and CDR2 (germline): MNHEY, SMNVEV (reference sequence). Between the trimmed V and J ends, which lost 7 bases and 7 bases, there was a span of 32 bases. The CDR3 covers 20 residues. CDR3 loop: CASTQTGGSRPPAGNSPLHF. The CDR3 nucleotides are TGTGCCAGCACACAAACTGGAGGGAGCAGGCCCCCCGCTGGGAATTCACCCCTCCACTTT.

The V call is TRBV3-1, the J call TRBJ2-1, with no clear D. The V gene's germline CDR1 is LGHDT and CDR2 YNNKEL (reference sequence). The V gene lost 2 bases and the J gene lost 8 bases, with 10 bases spanning the gap. The CDR3 extends over 13 amino acids. CDR3 sequence (DNA): TGTGCCAGCAGCCAAATTACGACCCATGAGCAGTTCTTC. It encodes CASSQITTHEQFF.

This sequence joins TRBV7-9 and TRBJ2-5, with a tentative D call TRBD2 (6 bases). The assigned J gene may be wrong: the sequence end matches TRBJ2-7 better. Per germline, CDR1 SEHNR and CDR2 FQNEAQ (reference sequence). CDR3 length equals 12 residues. CDR3 amino acids: CASSPRRDEQYF. The CDR3, as DNA: TGTGCCAGTAGCCCCCGGAGGGACGAGCAGTACTTC.

This clonotype was detected a few times. The chain recombines TRBV12-5 with TRBJ2-1; TRBD2 is a possible D gene (6 bases). This CDR3 contains 12 residues. V shed 7 bases and J shed 15 bases, with 19 bases lying between them. Per the germline V gene, CDR1 is LGHNT and CDR2 is FRNRAP. This chain's CDR3 is CASVPQALGGFF. The CDR3 DNA reads TGTGCTAGTGTGCCGCAAGCTTTGGGAGGGTTCTTC.

This clonotype was observed a single time. The chain couples TRBV25-1 to TRBJ2-1; TRBD2 agrees at 8 bases. CDR3 length equals 15 residues. The ends lost 6 bases at V and 3 bases at J; junction bases unmatched: 7. In germline, CDR1 is MGHDK, CDR2 SYGVNS. The CDR3 region has the DNA TGTGCCAGCAGCCCCACGGGAGGGGGCTACAATGAGCAGTTCTTC. It specifies CASSPTGGGYNEQFF.